Presented here are 30 T cell receptor beta chains from one specimen sequenced in a study of OX40 agonist ivuxolimab in advanced cancers. The assay was immunoSEQ multiplex PCR, and TCRdb's table has in-frame clones only and misses some. The sample consists of about 18,000 clones, 70% to 80% of them appearing once. The sequences come from CD4+ or CD8+ T cells sorted from blood, collected in a trial of the OX40 agonist ivuxolimab. These receptors were collected from an adult with an advanced solid tumor such as melanoma, head and neck, liver or kidney cancer.

In this sample, this clone turned up once. The genes are TRBV27 and TRBJ2-2; 9 nucleotides match TRBD1. V lost 5 bases to trimming and J lost 10 bases; unmatched junction nucleotides: 11. The V gene's germline CDR1 is MNHEY and CDR2 SMNVEV (reference sequence). CDR3 length: 15 amino acids. The chain's CDR3 is CASSPGQGVAEELFF. The CDR3 region has the DNA TGTGCCAGCAGTCCGGGACAGGGAGTAGCCGAGGAGCTGTTTTTT.

V gene TRBV11-3 combines with J gene TRBJ2-7; TRBD1 matches at 8 bases. J was trimmed by 4 bases and V by 5 bases; bases with no gene match: 7. Germline V CDR1 and CDR2: SGHNT, YENEEA. The CDR3 has 14 residues. CDR3 sequence: CASSPGQGDYEQYF. In DNA, the CDR3 is TGTGCCAGCAGCCCCGGACAGGGTGATTACGAGCAGTACTTC.

V and J are TRBV28 and TRBJ2-7; 8 nucleotides agree with TRBD1. J was trimmed by 3 bases and V by 2 bases; bases with no gene match: 3. Germline V gene lookup returns CDR1 MDHEN and CDR2 SYDVKM. The CDR3 totals 14 residues. The CDR3 here is CASSLTGTGYEQYF. In DNA, the CDR3 is TGTGCCAGCAGTTTAACAGGGACAGGCTACGAGCAGTACTTC. The full variable domain, in which reference TRBV28 and TRBJ2-7 provide the parts outside the CDR3, is DVKVTQSSRYLVKRTGEKVFLECVQDMDHENMFWYRQDPGLGLRLIYFSYDVKMKEKGDIPEGYSVSREKKERFSLILESASTNQTSMYLCASSLTGTGYEQYFGPGTRLTVT.

This chain connects TRBV7-9 to TRBJ1-4; tentatively, D is TRBD1 (5 bases). The CDR3 is made up of 16 amino acids. Germline CDR1 reads SEHNR; CDR2 reads FQNEAQ (reference sequence). Trimming took 5 bases from V and 7 from J, leaving 20 bases between them. The CDR3 sequence is CASSPPSGDGAEKLFF. CDR3 DNA: TGTGCCAGCAGCCCCCCCTCGGGGGACGGGGCTGAAAAACTGTTTTTT.

The CDR3 is CATSSRTGVTGELFF. CDR3 nucleotides: TGTGCCACCTCATCTAGGACAGGGGTCACCGGGGAGCTGTTTTTT. The V gene is TRBV27, the J gene TRBJ2-2; 9 bases match TRBD1. V lost 10 bases, J lost 4 bases, and 10 bases stayed unmatched. Germline values: CDR1 MNHEY, CDR2 SMNVEV (reference sequence). The CDR3 is made up of 15 amino acids.

This clone was observed a handful of times. The CDR3 region is CASSLGGYEQYF. The CDR3 DNA is TGTGCCAGCAGTTTGGGGGGCTACGAGCAGTACTTC. The chain uses TRBV6-1 and TRBJ2-7; TRBD2 might be the D (6 bases). Germline V gene data show CDR1 as MNHNS and CDR2 as SASEGT. V was cut by 5 bases and J by 3 bases, with 8 bases left in between. This CDR3 has 12 residues.

CDR3 protein: CASSQGGNEQFF. In DNA, the CDR3 is TGTGCCAGCAGCCAAGGGGGGAATGAGCAGTTCTTC. The J gene is TRBJ2-1, the V gene TRBV27, with D perhaps matching TRBD1 or TRBD2 (6 bases each). The CDR3 is 12 amino acids. V lost 6 bases, J lost 7 bases, and 10 bases lay in between. In germline, CDR1 is MNHEY, CDR2 SMNVEV (reference sequence).

The chain links TRBV27 to TRBJ1-1; perhaps TRBD1 as D (6 bases). V was trimmed by 5 bases and J by 8 bases, leaving 24 bases between them. There are 16 residues in the CDR3. Germline assignment: CDR1 MNHEY and CDR2 SMNVEV (reference sequence). The CDR3 coding sequence is TGTGCCAGCAGTCCCTACTTAGGGCAGGGGAAAACCGAAGCTTTCTTT. Residues: CASSPYLGQGKTEAFF.

This clone counts as medium-sized (0.01 to 0.1%). The V gene is TRBV7-9, the J gene TRBJ2-3, with 9 nucleotides matching TRBD1. The junction had 6 bases not matched to a gene; V was cut back by 5 bases and J by 6 bases. Germline V lookup: CDR1 SEHNR, CDR2 FQNEAQ (reference sequence). The CDR3 totals 14 residues. CDR3 coding DNA: TGTGCCAGCAGCCTAGGGACAGGGTATGATACGCAGTATTTT. As protein: CASSLGTGYDTQYF. The full variable domain, with the rest looked up from reference TRBV7-9 and TRBJ2-3, is DTGVSQNPRHKITKRGQNVTFRCDPISEHNRLYWYRQTLGQGPEFLTYFQNEAQLEKSRLLSDRFSAERPKGSFSTLEIQRTEQGDSAMYLCASSLGTGYDTQYFGPGTRLTVL.

A word on this clone: The junction shows a germline mismatch at one end, possibly a read error. CDR3 DNA: TGCGCCAGCAGCCAAGATGGGGGGGACTCTAACTATGGCTACACCTTC. Encoded protein: CASSQDGGDSNYGYTF. V gene TRBV5-4 combines with J gene TRBJ1-2, with a tentative D call TRBD1 (5 bases). The germline gives CDR1 SGHNT, CDR2 YYREEE (reference sequence). There are 16 residues in the CDR3.

By frequency in the sample, this clone is medium-sized. V usage is TRBV23-1 and J usage is TRBJ1-1; D remains unclear. TRBV23-1 is given ORF status, its function remaining uncertain. Trimming removed 0 bases at V and 1 base at J, with 12 bases between. The CDR3 is made up of 16 amino acids. This CDR3 is CASSQSPRQKNTEAFF. For the CDR3, the DNA is TGCGCCAGCAGTCAATCGCCGCGGCAGAAGAACACTGAAGCTTTCTTT.

The CDR3 here is CASSSWTETGELFF. CDR3 sequence (DNA): TGTGCCAGCAGTTCGTGGACAGAGACCGGGGAGCTGTTTTTT. V usage is TRBV6-6 and J usage is TRBJ2-2; weak D call: TRBD1 (6 bases). Germline CDR1 reads MNHNY; CDR2 reads SVGAGI (reference sequence). Trimming stripped 4 bases from V and 5 bases from J, with 11 bases between. This CDR3 has 14 amino acids.

The rearrangement links TRBV27 to TRBJ2-2, with D possibly being TRBD2 (7 bases). The length of the CDR3 is 13 residues. V was shortened by 11 bases and J by 5 bases, with 15 bases between the two germline ends. Germline CDR1 and CDR2: MNHEY and SMNVEV (reference sequence). CDR3 residues: CAAAGRGTGELFF. The CDR3 DNA reads as TGTGCCGCGGCGGGGAGGGGGACCGGGGAGCTGTTTTTT.

This clone was recorded a few times. This chain links TRBV13 with TRBJ2-2; 13 bases match TRBD2. This CDR3 comprises 19 residues. CDR1 and CDR2 from the germline V gene are PRHDT and FYEKMQ (reference sequence). V lost 0 bases and J lost 6; bases outside the gene matches: 10. CDR3 amino acids: CASSLGILAGGPSAGELFF. DNA of the CDR3: TGTGCCAGCAGCTTAGGCATACTAGCGGGAGGGCCAAGTGCCGGGGAGCTGTTTTTT.

The chain joins TRBV27 to TRBJ2-1, with D perhaps given as TRBD1 or TRBD2 (5 bases each). This CDR3 comprises 13 residues. Trimming left V 3 bases short and J 7 bases short, with 10 bases between. Looked up from germline, CDR1 is MNHEY and CDR2 is SMNVEV (reference sequence). The CDR3 nucleotides read TGTGCCAGCAGTTTGGGGGTGGATAATGAGCAGTTCTTC. Amino acid sequence: CASSLGVDNEQFF.

J is TRBJ2-7 and V is TRBV4-2; D is ambiguous. V gave up 5 bases and J gave up 2 bases, with 13 bases separating them. This CDR3 contains 14 residues. Germline assignment: CDR1 LGHNA and CDR2 YNFKEQ. CDR3 loop: CASSYTVNPYEQYF. CDR3 DNA: TGTGCCAGCAGCTATACAGTTAATCCCTACGAGCAGTACTTC.

This clone was picked up a small number of times. CDR3 DNA sequence: TGCGCCAGCAGTGAGGAGGGATGGGGAACAGATACGCAGTATTTT. This translates into CASSEEGWGTDTQYF. The chain links TRBV10-1 to TRBJ2-3; possibly TRBD2 for D (5 bases). This CDR3 has 15 amino acids. V lost 2 bases and J lost 3, with 12 bases in between. The V gene's germline CDR1 is WNHNN and CDR2 SYGVQD (reference sequence).

The genes are TRBV7-6 and TRBJ2-3; D not resolved. Germline lookup yields CDR1 SGHVS and CDR2 FNYEAQ. CDR3 length equals 13 residues. The V gene lost 5 bases and the J gene lost 3 bases, with 9 bases spanning the gap. The CDR3 region has the DNA TGTGCCAGCAGCAGAAGACAAACAGATACGCAGTATTTT. It codes for CASSRRQTDTQYF. Full variable domain (outside the CDR3, taken from reference TRBV7-6 and TRBJ2-3): GAGVSQSPRYKVTKRGQDVALRCDPISGHVSLYWYRQALGQGPEFLTYFNYEAQQDKSGLPNDRFSAERPEGSISTLTIQRTEQRDSAMYRCASSRRQTDTQYFGPGTRLTVL.

In nucleotides, the CDR3 is TGTGCCAGCAGTGACAACAGGGGAAACAATGAGCAGTTCTTC. This gives the protein CASSDNRGNNEQFF. V usage is TRBV6-4 and J usage is TRBJ2-1, with 7 bases aligning to TRBD1. The CDR3 contains 14 residues. V shed 2 bases, J shed 5 bases, and the junction held 3 bases outside the gene matches. The germline CDR1 and CDR2 sequences are MRHNA and SNTAGT.

This clone came up a few times. This chain links TRBV4-3 with TRBJ2-1; D unresolved. V was shortened by 0 bases and J by 10 bases, with 16 bases between the two germline ends. Germline V CDR1 and CDR2: LGHNA, YSLEER. The CDR3 contains 15 residues. CDR3 in amino acids: CASSQDYFVGEEQFF. The CDR3 DNA reads as TGCGCCAGCAGCCAAGATTATTTTGTCGGCGAAGAGCAGTTCTTC.

The V call is TRBV13, the J call TRBJ2-4; possibly TRBD1 for D (5 bases). V dropped 5 bases and J dropped 0 bases, with 11 bases sitting between them. CDR3 size: 15 residues. Germline loops: CDR1 PRHDT, CDR2 FYEKMQ (reference sequence). The CDR3, as DNA: TGTGCCAGCAGCCTCAGGGTACAAGCCAAAAACATTCAGTACTTC. It encodes CASSLRVQAKNIQYF. The full variable domain, in which reference TRBV13 and TRBJ2-4 provide the parts outside the CDR3, is AAGVIQSPRHLIKEKRETATLKCYPIPRHDTVYWYQQGPGQDPQFLISFYEKMQSDKGSIPDRFSAQQFSDYHSELNMSSLELGDSALYFCASSLRVQAKNIQYFGAGTRLSVL.

The V call is TRBV6-5, the J call TRBJ2-7, with D perhaps TRBD2 (5 bases). The germline V gene encodes CDR1 MNHEY and CDR2 SVGAGI. V lost 7 bases to trimming and J lost 0 bases, with 16 bases between them. CDR3 length: 15 amino acids. This chain's CDR3 is CASIGWTASSYEQYF. The DNA for the CDR3 is TGTGCCAGCATCGGGTGGACTGCGAGCTCCTACGAGCAGTACTTC.

This clone was picked up one time. The chain carries TRBV11-3 and TRBJ2-7; the match to TRBD1 covers 10 bases. The germline CDR1 and CDR2 sequences are SGHNT and YENEEA. The V and J ends lost 4 bases and 5 bases, in that order; junction bases with no gene match: 5. The CDR3 is 14 amino acids. The CDR3 coding sequence is TGTGCCAGCAGCTCTGGACAGGGGGTCCACGAGCAGTACTTC. It codes for CASSSGQGVHEQYF.

The rearrangement uses TRBV28 and TRBJ2-7; the match to TRBD2 covers 7 bases. Germline CDR1 MDHEN, CDR2 SYDVKM. The V and J ends lost 5 bases and 4 bases, in that order; junction bases with no gene match: 5. The CDR3 has 13 amino acids. CDR3 residues: CASSRGGSYEQYF. CDR3 nucleotide sequence: TGTGCCAGCAGTCGTGGCGGGAGTTACGAGCAGTACTTC.

In this sample, this clone turned up a few times. The V gene is TRBV4-3, the J gene TRBJ2-5; D possibly uses TRBD1 or TRBD2 (7 bases each). V lost 0 bases, J lost 7 bases, and 18 bases lay in between. Germline values: CDR1 LGHNA, CDR2 YSLEER. CDR3 length: 16 amino acids. The CDR3 DNA is TGCGCCAGCAGCCAAGATGGGGAGGGGGCTGGTGGGACCCAGTACTTC. The encoded protein is CASSQDGEGAGGTQYF.

As DNA, the CDR3 is TGTGCCAGCAGCTCCTGGACAGCCTCCTACGAGCAGTACTTC. Its translation: CASSSWTASYEQYF. This chain joins TRBV7-6 and TRBJ2-7, with D possibly being TRBD1 (6 bases). This CDR3 is built from 14 residues. V shed 4 bases and J shed 0 bases, with 10 bases lying between them. Germline-derived CDR1 and CDR2 are SGHVS and FNYEAQ. Filled out from reference TRBV7-6 and TRBJ2-7, the complete variable domain reads GAGVSQSPRYKVTKRGQDVALRCDPISGHVSLYWYRQALGQGPEFLTYFNYEAQQDKSGLPNDRFSAERPEGSISTLTIQRTEQRDSAMYRCASSSWTASYEQYFGPGTRLTVT.

The genes are TRBV30 and TRBJ2-5; D unclear. V was trimmed by 2 bases and J by 5 bases, leaving 15 bases between them. The CDR3 is 14 amino acids. Germline assignment: CDR1 GTSNPN and CDR2 SVGIG (reference sequence). As DNA, the CDR3 is TGTGCCTGGAGTCCCATAGGCCCCACGGAGACCCAGTACTTC. This translates into CAWSPIGPTETQYF.

The rearrangement links TRBV27 to TRBJ2-1, with TRBD2 matching over 9 bases. In germline, CDR1 is MNHEY, CDR2 SMNVEV (reference sequence). Losses at the gene ends were 5 bases for V and 7 bases for J; bases not matched to a gene: 21. The CDR3 is 19 amino acids. The CDR3 sequence is CASSRIPSGGRAGSNEQFF. DNA for the CDR3: TGTGCCAGCAGTCGCATTCCGTCTGGCGGGAGGGCCGGGTCGAATGAGCAGTTCTTC.

The J gene is TRBJ2-7, the V gene TRBV27; 8 nucleotides agree with TRBD1. Trimming cost V 2 bases and J 5 bases; bases outside gene matches: 5. Germline V gene data show CDR1 as MNHEY and CDR2 as SMNVEV (reference sequence). The CDR3 covers 14 residues. The CDR3 spells CASSLGQGPHEQYF. The CDR3 DNA follows: TGTGCCAGCAGTTTAGGACAGGGCCCCCACGAGCAGTACTTC.

This sequence joins TRBV13 and TRBJ2-7, with D possibly matching TRBD2 (5 bases). The CDR3 contains 14 residues. V was shortened by 5 bases and J by 1 base, with 12 bases between the two germline ends. Germline-derived CDR1 and CDR2 are PRHDT and FYEKMQ (reference sequence). The CDR3 bases are TGTGCCAGCAGCCTAGCTGCTAGATCCTACGAGCAGTACTTC. Translating gives CASSLAARSYEQYF. The whole variable domain, filled in from reference TRBV13 and TRBJ2-7, reads AAGVIQSPRHLIKEKRETATLKCYPIPRHDTVYWYQQGPGQDPQFLISFYEKMQSDKGSIPDRFSAQQFSDYHSELNMSSLELGDSALYFCASSLAARSYEQYFGPGTRLTVT.